This T cell receptor beta chain came from a study of response to subunit inactivated influenza vaccine. Findings and limits, study-wide: After each seasonal influenza vaccination, few new T cells are recruited, the authors suggested.

About this clonotype: The antigen is unknown.

The CDR3 runs to 14 residues. Germline-derived CDR1 and CDR2 are WNHNN and SYGVQD (reference sequence). The ends lost 5 bases at V and 4 bases at J; junction bases unmatched: 6. Each CDR3 protein is one row after TCRdb ran MiXCR on the RT-PCR reads. The profile shows about 310,000 distinct CDR3 sequences, 20% to 25% of them singletons. This TCR derives from a man in his fifties or sixties who received an inactivated influenza vaccine. The source material was PBMCs from blood, sampled roughly 20 months after vaccination. The chain recombines TRBV10-1 with TRBJ1-1, with 8 bases lining up with TRBD1. CDR3 sequence: CASSKGQAATEAFF. Written as DNA, the CDR3 is TGCGCCAGCAGTAAGGGACAGGCGGCCACTGAAGCTTTCTTT.